This passage covers 22 T cell receptor beta chains from one sample sequenced in a study of blood T cell repertoires in COVID-19. The table came from immunoSEQ multiplex PCR; TCRdb's copy has only in-frame clones and leaves some out. This sample has about 180,000 clones, with 83% found just once. The sample taken for sequencing was peripheral blood. The receptors stem from a human donor in a cohort sampled during active COVID-19.

V is TRBV4-3 and J is TRBJ1-1, with no clear D. CDR1 LGHNA and CDR2 YSLEER come from the germline V gene. CDR3 length: 13 residues. Trimming cost V 1 base and J 2 bases, with 5 bases left between them. The DNA for the CDR3 is TGCGCCAGCAGCCAAGTTTCTAACACTGAAGCTTTCTTT. It is translated as CASSQVSNTEAFF.

The V gene is TRBV6-5, the J gene TRBJ1-4; D not resolved. Trimming took 2 bases from V and 8 from J, leaving 9 bases between them. The CDR3 sequence is 13 residues long. Looked up from germline, CDR1 is MNHEY and CDR2 is SVGAGI. The CDR3 loop is CASSYREREKLFF. The CDR3 DNA follows: TGTGCCAGCAGTTACAGGGAGCGGGAAAAACTGTTTTTT.

The chain joins TRBV27 to TRBJ2-7; 10 bases line up with TRBD1. Germline-derived CDR1 and CDR2 are MNHEY and SMNVEV (reference sequence). With V trimmed by 4 bases and J by 4 bases, 7 bases remained unmatched. This CDR3 has 15 residues. In DNA form, the CDR3 reads TGTGCCAGCAGTTACGGGACAGGGGCTCAGTACGAGCAGTACTTC. This translates into CASSYGTGAQYEQYF.

V and J are TRBV2 and TRBJ2-7, with 11 bases lining up with TRBD2. CDR1 is SNHLY, CDR2 FYNNEI, per germline. The CDR3 sequence is 16 residues long. V lost 5 bases to trimming and J lost 3 bases; unmatched junction nucleotides: 9. The CDR3, as DNA: TGTGCCAGCAGTCCCCCTAGCGGGAGGCCCGTCTACGAGCAGTACTTC. This encodes CASSPPSGRPVYEQYF.

This clone was seen a handful of times. The chain couples TRBV7-2 to TRBJ2-7; D might be TRBD1 (5 bases). This CDR3 is built from 16 residues. V was trimmed by 1 base and J by 3 bases, leaving 16 bases between them. Germline V lookup: CDR1 SGHTA, CDR2 FQGNSA. For the CDR3, the DNA is TGTGCCAGCAGCTTAGGGGCGCCAGGGATTGGCTACGAGCAGTACTTC. Amino acids: CASSLGAPGIGYEQYF.

Comment on this clone: Within the sample, other DNA sequences also encode this same CDR3. This chain uses TRBV6-5 with TRBJ1-2, with 8 bases matching TRBD1. This CDR3 region has 13 residues. After removal of 0 bases from V and 8 bases from J, the junction contained 2 bases not matched to a gene. Germline V gives CDR1 MNHEY, CDR2 SVGAGI. CDR3 sequence (DNA): TGTGCCAGCAGTTACTCGACAGGGGTCGGCTACACCTTC. Translation: CASSYSTGVGYTF.

This clone has just one count. The chain is built from TRBV4-1 and TRBJ2-3; D unresolved. In germline, CDR1 is MGHRA, CDR2 YSYEKL. The CDR3 covers 14 residues. V was pared by 3 bases and J by 4 bases, with 11 bases between. The CDR3 region has the DNA TGCGCCAGCAGCCATAAATTAGCAGCAGATACGCAGTATTTT. Translation: CASSHKLAADTQYF.

The gene calls are TRBV5-5 and TRBJ1-4; D might be TRBD1 (5 bases). The CDR3 extends over 16 amino acids. The V gene's germline CDR1 is SGHKS and CDR2 YYEKEE (reference sequence). Between the trimmed V and J ends, which lost 1 base and 7 bases, there was a span of 17 bases. CDR3 region: CASSLRQGLAGEKLFF. The CDR3 nucleotides read TGTGCCAGCAGCTTGCGGCAGGGTCTAGCGGGTGAAAAACTGTTTTTT.

This chain links TRBV29-1 with TRBJ1-1; D remains unclear. Germline V CDR1 and CDR2: SQVTM, ANQGSEA. Trimming took off 5 bases at V and 2 bases at J, with 18 bases between the two ends. This CDR3 comprises 15 residues. The CDR3 DNA follows: TGCAGCGTTCGAGGTTTAGCGTCGGGAAACACTGAAGCTTTCTTT. The encoded protein is CSVRGLASGNTEAFF.

The rearrangement links TRBV6-5 to TRBJ2-7; D unclear. CDR3 length equals 14 residues. The V end was cut by 2 bases, the J end by 4 bases, with 12 bases between. Germline CDR1 is MNHEY and CDR2 is SVGAGI. DNA for the CDR3: TGTGCCAGCAGTTACGGGCCAAGTGGTTACGAGCAGTACTTC. The encoded protein is CASSYGPSGYEQYF.

The chain combines TRBV19 with TRBJ1-2; no reliable D call. The V end was cut by 2 bases, the J end by 2 bases, with 6 bases between. CDR3 length: 13 amino acids. In germline, CDR1 is LNHDA, CDR2 SQIVND (reference sequence). The CDR3 reads CASSINRNYGYTF. CDR3 nucleotide sequence: TGTGCCAGTAGTATAAATAGAAACTATGGCTACACCTTC.

CDR3 protein: CASSPDRGSYEQYF. The CDR3 nucleotides read TGTGCCAGCAGCCCCGACAGGGGGAGCTACGAGCAGTACTTC. V gene TRBV7-2 combines with J gene TRBJ2-7; 9 positions agree with TRBD1. CDR3 length: 14 amino acids. Unmatched junction bases numbered 5, after V lost 5 bases and J lost 3 bases. Germline-derived CDR1 and CDR2 are SGHTA and FQGNSA.

The V call is TRBV27, the J call TRBJ2-7; 9 bases line up with TRBD1. Germline V gives CDR1 MNHEY, CDR2 SMNVEV (reference sequence). This CDR3 is 13 amino acids long. V trimming: 3 bases; J trimming: 5 bases; junction bases outside the gene matches: 2. In DNA form, the CDR3 reads TGTGCCAGCAGTTTCGGGACAGGGAACGAGCAGTACTTC. Its translation is CASSFGTGNEQYF.

This clone was picked up a small number of times. The chain links TRBV7-2 to TRBJ1-4, with a weak D call TRBD1 (5 bases). The CDR3 is made up of 14 amino acids. CDR1 and CDR2 from the germline V gene are SGHTA and FQGNSA. V was shortened by 2 bases and J by 10 bases, with 14 bases between the two germline ends. As DNA, the CDR3 is TGTGCCAGCAGCTTATCCCAGCAGGGTGGAAAACTGTTTTTT. Its translation is CASSLSQQGGKLFF.

There are a few counts of this clone. This chain links TRBV10-3 with TRBJ2-7, with 7 bases matching TRBD1. The germline gives CDR1 ENHRY, CDR2 SYGVKD. V was clipped by 2 bases and J by 2 bases; unmatched bases: 6. The CDR3 is 15 residues long. The CDR3 sequence: CAISEGYRGTYEQYF. Here the CDR3 DNA reads TGTGCCATCAGTGAGGGATACAGGGGAACCTACGAGCAGTACTTC.

V and J are TRBV27 and TRBJ2-5; 8 bases are shared with TRBD2. J was trimmed by 5 bases and V by 7 bases; bases with no gene match: 3. Germline V gene sequence: CDR1 MNHEY, CDR2 SMNVEV (reference sequence). The CDR3 covers 12 residues. The CDR3 protein is CASTTGGETQYF. The CDR3 region has the DNA TGTGCCAGCACCACGGGGGGGGAGACCCAGTACTTC.

The rearrangement uses TRBV11-3 and TRBJ2-7; 10 nucleotides align to TRBD1. Germline V lookup: CDR1 SGHNT, CDR2 YENEEA. V shed 0 bases, J shed 6 bases, and the junction held 5 bases outside the gene matches. The CDR3 covers 15 residues. The CDR3 sequence is CASSLDGTGVREQYF. The CDR3, as DNA: TGTGCCAGCAGCTTAGATGGGACAGGGGTTCGCGAGCAGTACTTC.

This chain links TRBV6-6 with TRBJ2-7, with 10 bases that match TRBD1. V was pared by 7 bases and J by 4 bases, with 10 bases of the junction left unmatched. From germline, CDR1 is MNHNY and CDR2 SVGAGI (reference sequence). This CDR3 contains 15 residues. For the CDR3, the DNA is TGTGCCAGCAATCCCCGACAGGGGGCGAGTTACGAGCAGTACTTC. Amino acids: CASNPRQGASYEQYF.

This chain uses TRBV5-1 with TRBJ2-7; 11 positions agree with TRBD2. The CDR3 length is 16 residues. With V trimmed by 4 bases and J by 3 bases, 9 bases remained unmatched. Per the germline V gene, CDR1 is SGHRS and CDR2 is YFSETQ. DNA of the CDR3: TGCGCCAGCAGCCAGCCGGCTAGCGGGAGGCGCTACGAGCAGTACTTC. It is translated as CASSQPASGRRYEQYF.

This chain uses TRBV12-3 or TRBV12-4 with TRBJ2-7, with TRBD2 identical over 7 bases. CDR3 length: 12 residues. Trimming removed 8 bases from V and 6 bases from J; junction bases left unmatched: 7. CDR3 DNA sequence: TGTGCCAGCCCCGGGACTACCGTCGAGCAGTACTTC. It is translated as CASPGTTVEQYF.

The V call is TRBV6-1, the J call TRBJ1-1; no clear D gene. Trimming pared 1 base from V and 3 bases from J, leaving 9 bases between. Per germline, CDR1 MNHNS and CDR2 SASEGT. This CDR3 has 14 residues. The CDR3 spells CASSEVPVDTEAFF. DNA for the CDR3: TGTGCCAGCAGTGAAGTTCCCGTAGACACTGAAGCTTTCTTT.

This clone was detected a few times. This chain joins TRBV12-3 or TRBV12-4 and TRBJ1-5; 7 bases fit TRBD1. V shed 6 bases, J shed 5 bases, and the junction held 4 bases outside the gene matches. This CDR3 has 13 amino acids. CDR3 bases: TGTGCCAGCAGCTCAGACAGGGATCAGCCCCAGCATTTT. The encoded protein is CASSSDRDQPQHF.